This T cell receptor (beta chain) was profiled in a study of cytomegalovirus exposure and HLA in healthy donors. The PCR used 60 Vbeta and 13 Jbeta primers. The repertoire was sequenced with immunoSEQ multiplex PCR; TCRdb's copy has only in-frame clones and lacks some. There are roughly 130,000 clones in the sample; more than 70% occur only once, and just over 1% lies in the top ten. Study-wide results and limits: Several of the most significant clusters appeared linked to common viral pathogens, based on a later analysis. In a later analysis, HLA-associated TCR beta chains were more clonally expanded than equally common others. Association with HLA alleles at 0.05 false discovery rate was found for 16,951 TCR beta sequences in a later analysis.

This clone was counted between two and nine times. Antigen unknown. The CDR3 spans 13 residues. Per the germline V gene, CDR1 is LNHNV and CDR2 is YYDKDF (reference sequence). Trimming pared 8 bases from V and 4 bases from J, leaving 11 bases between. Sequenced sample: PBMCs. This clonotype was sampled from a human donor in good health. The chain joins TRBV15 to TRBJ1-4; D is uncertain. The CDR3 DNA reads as TGTGCCACCGGAGAGTCTGGTAATGAAAAACTGTTTTTT. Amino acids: CATGESGNEKLFF. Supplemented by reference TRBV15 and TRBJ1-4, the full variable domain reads DAMVIQNPRYQVTQFGKPVTLSCSQTLNHNVMYWYQQKSSQAPKLLFHYYDKDFNNEADTPDNFQSRRPNTSFCFLDIRSPGLGDTAMYLCATGESGNEKLFFGSGTQLSVL.